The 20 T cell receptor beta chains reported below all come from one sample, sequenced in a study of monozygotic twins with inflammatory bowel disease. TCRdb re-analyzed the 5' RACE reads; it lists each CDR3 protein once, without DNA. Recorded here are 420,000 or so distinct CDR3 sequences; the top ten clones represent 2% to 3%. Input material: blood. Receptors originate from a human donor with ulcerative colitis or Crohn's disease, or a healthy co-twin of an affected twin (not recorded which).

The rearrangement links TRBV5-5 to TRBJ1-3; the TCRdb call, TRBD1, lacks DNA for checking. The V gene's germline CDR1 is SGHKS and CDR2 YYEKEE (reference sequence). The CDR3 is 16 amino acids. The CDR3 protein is CASSFAGGDSGNTIYF. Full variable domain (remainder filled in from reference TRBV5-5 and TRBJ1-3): DAGVTQSPTHLIKTRGQQVTLRCSPISGHKSVSWYQQVLGQGPQFIFQYYEKEERGRGNFPDRFSARQFPNYSSELNVNALLLGDSALYLCASSFAGGDSGNTIYFGEGSWLTVV.

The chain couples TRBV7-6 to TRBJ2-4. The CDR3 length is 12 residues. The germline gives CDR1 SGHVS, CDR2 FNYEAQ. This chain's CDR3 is CASSLAAGIQYF.

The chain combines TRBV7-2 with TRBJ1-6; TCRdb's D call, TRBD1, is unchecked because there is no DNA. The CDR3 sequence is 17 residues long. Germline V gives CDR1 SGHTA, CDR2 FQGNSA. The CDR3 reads CASSHGQGASYNSPLHF.

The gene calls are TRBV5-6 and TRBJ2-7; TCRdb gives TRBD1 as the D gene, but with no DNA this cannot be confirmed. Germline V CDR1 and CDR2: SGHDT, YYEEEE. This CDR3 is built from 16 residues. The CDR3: CASSFGGGGRFYEQYF.

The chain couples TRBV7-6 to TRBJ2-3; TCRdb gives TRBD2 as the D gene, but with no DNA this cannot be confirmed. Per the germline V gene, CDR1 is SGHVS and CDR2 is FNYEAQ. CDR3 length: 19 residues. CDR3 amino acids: CASSSRAGRPLTGTDTQYF.

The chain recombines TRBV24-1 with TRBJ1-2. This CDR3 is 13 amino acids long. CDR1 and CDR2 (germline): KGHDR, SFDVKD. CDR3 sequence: CATSESQNGGYTF.

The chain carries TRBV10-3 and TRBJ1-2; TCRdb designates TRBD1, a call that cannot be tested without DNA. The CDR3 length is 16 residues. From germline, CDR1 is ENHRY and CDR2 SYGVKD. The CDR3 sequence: CAIRADYGQVNYGYTF.

The CDR3 is CASSLQQGRGYTF. This chain uses TRBV7-2 with TRBJ1-2; absent DNA, TCRdb's TRBD1 call cannot be checked. CDR3 length equals 13 residues. From germline, CDR1 is SGHTA and CDR2 FQGNSA.

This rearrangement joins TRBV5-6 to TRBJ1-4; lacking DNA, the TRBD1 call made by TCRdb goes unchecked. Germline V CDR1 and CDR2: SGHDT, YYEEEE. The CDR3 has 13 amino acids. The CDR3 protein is CASSLLGDEKLFF.

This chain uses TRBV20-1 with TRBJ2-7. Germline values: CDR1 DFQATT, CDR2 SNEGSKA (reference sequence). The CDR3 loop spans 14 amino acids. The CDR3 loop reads CSARETFRSYEQYF.

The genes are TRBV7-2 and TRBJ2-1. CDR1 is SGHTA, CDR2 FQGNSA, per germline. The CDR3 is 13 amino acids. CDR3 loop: CASSLRVDNEQFF. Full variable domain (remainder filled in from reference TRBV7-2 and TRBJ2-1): GAGVSQSPSNKVTEKGKDVELRCDPISGHTALYWYRQSLGQGLEFLIYFQGNSAPDKSGLPSDRFSAERTGGSVSTLTIQRTQQEDSAVYLCASSLRVDNEQFFGPGTRLTVL.

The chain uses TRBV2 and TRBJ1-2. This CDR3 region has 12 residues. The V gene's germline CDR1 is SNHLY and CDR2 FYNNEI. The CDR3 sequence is CASSVYGYGYTF.

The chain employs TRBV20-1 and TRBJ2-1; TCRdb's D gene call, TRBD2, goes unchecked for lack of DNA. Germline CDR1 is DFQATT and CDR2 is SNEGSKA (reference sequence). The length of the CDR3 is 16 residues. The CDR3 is CSAGRLAGTYYNEQFF.

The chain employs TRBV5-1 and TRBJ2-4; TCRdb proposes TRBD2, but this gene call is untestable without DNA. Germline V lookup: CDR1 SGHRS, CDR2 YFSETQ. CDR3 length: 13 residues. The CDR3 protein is CASSDGTSNIQYF. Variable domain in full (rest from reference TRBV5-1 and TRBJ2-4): KAGVTQTPRYLIKTRGQQVTLSCSPISGHRSVSWYQQTPGQGLQFLFEYFSETQRNKGNFPGRFSGRQFSNSRSEMNVSTLELGDSALYLCASSDGTSNIQYFGAGTRLSVL.

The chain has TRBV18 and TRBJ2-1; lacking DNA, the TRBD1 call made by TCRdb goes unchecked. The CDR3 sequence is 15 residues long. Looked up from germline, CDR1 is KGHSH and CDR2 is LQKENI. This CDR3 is CASSPLRQGYHEQFF.

The CDR3 protein is CASSQVAAVYNEQFF. The rearrangement uses TRBV4-3 and TRBJ2-1; TCRdb's D call, TRBD2, is unchecked because there is no DNA. CDR3 length equals 15 residues. CDR1 and CDR2 (germline): LGHNA, YSLEER.

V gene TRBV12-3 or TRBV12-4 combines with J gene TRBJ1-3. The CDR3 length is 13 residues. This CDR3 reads CASSWLRGNTIYF.

The CDR3 region is CSADRGLEETQYF. The J gene is TRBJ2-5, the V gene TRBV20-1; TCRdb's D gene call, TRBD1, goes unchecked for lack of DNA. CDR1 and CDR2 from the germline V gene are DFQATT and SNEGSKA (reference sequence). There are 13 residues in the CDR3.

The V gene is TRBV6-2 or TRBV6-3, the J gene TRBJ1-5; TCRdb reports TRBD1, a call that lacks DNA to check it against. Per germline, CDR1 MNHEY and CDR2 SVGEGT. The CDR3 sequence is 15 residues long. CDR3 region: CASSSTGVAGQPQHF.

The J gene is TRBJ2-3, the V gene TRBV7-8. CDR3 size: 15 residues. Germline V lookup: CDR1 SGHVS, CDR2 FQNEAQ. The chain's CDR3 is CASSLAGSFTDTQYF.